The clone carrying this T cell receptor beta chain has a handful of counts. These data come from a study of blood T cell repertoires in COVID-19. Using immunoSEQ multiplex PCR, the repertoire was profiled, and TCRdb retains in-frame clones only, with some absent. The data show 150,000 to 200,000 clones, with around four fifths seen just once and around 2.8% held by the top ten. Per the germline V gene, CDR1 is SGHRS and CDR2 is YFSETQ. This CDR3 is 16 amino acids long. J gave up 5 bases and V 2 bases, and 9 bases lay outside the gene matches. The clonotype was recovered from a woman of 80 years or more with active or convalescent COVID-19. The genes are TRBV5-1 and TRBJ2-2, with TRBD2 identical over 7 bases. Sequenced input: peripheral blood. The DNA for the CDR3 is TGCGCCAGCAGCTTTTACGGCGGGGAGGGGACCGGGGAGCTGTTTTTT. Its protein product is CASSFYGGEGTGELFF.